One sample yielded the 15 T cell receptor beta chains listed below, sequenced in a study of T cell responses to AZD1222 COVID-19 vaccine. This table comes from immunoSEQ multiplex PCR, and its TCRdb copy is limited to in-frame clones, with some not included. The sample shows over 100,000 clones, approximately 87% of them seen only once. Sequences were derived from peripheral blood, sampled on day 0 of AZD1222 vaccination. Receptors were obtained from an adult in good health.

This sequence joins TRBV2 and TRBJ2-3; D is perhaps TRBD2 (7 bases). V was trimmed by 5 bases and J by 5 bases, leaving 17 bases between them. CDR1 and CDR2 from the germline V gene are SNHLY and FYNNEI. The CDR3 spans 15 residues. This chain's CDR3 is CASSPLAGAGDTQYF. The CDR3 DNA follows: TGTGCCAGCAGTCCTCTGGCGGGGGCAGGAGATACGCAGTATTTT.

The V and J genes are TRBV12-3 or TRBV12-4 and TRBJ1-2, with unresolved D. This CDR3 is built from 13 residues. Trimming shortened V by 5 bases and J by 4 bases, and 11 bases separated the two germline ends. In nucleotides, the CDR3 is TGTGCCAGCAGTCCGTACAGCCCCTATGGCTACACCTTC. Translation: CASSPYSPYGYTF.

This clone occurred many times. The same CDR3 arises from other DNA sequences in this sample as well. The V and J genes are TRBV27 and TRBJ2-7, with 7 bases identical to TRBD2. CDR1 is MNHEY, CDR2 SMNVEV, per germline (reference sequence). The CDR3 contains 15 residues. V dropped 9 bases and J dropped 2; count of bases not matched to a gene: 13. The CDR3 DNA sequence: TGTGCCAGATCCCATCTGCGGGGGATACCCTACGAGCAGTACTTC. Residues: CARSHLRGIPYEQYF.

The chain is built from TRBV7-8 and TRBJ2-7, with D possibly TRBD2 on 7 matching bases. Per germline, CDR1 SGHVS and CDR2 FQNEAQ. V was pared by 5 bases and J by 0 bases, with 14 bases between. The CDR3 totals 15 residues. CDR3 sequence: CASSPFAGASYEQYF. CDR3 nucleotides: TGTGCCAGCAGCCCTTTTGCGGGGGCCTCCTACGAGCAGTACTTC.

The genes are TRBV27 and TRBJ2-7; TRBD1 or TRBD2 may be the D gene (5 bases each). The CDR3 contains 13 residues. Trimming removed 4 bases from V and 5 bases from J, with 12 bases in between. The germline gives CDR1 MNHEY, CDR2 SMNVEV (reference sequence). The CDR3, as DNA: TGTGCCAGCAGTTACGAGGGGATGAACGAGCAGTACTTC. As protein: CASSYEGMNEQYF.

The rearrangement uses TRBV28 and TRBJ1-5; D not certain. Germline V gene data show CDR1 as MDHEN and CDR2 as SYDVKM. There are 16 residues in the CDR3. The ends were cut back, 3 bases at V and 9 bases at J, with 21 bases in the middle. The CDR3 DNA sequence: TGTGCCAGCAGTTTTTGGAAGGCGAGGCGACGTCGGCCCCAGCATTTT. This translates into CASSFWKARRRRPQHF.

The gene calls are TRBV14 and TRBJ2-4; D call uncertain. The ends were cut back, 1 base at V and 7 bases at J, with 2 bases in the middle. The CDR3 extends over 11 amino acids. CDR1 SGHDN and CDR2 FVKESK come from the germline V gene. The chain's CDR3 is CASSQANIQYF. CDR3 nucleotides: TGTGCCAGCAGCCAAGCGAACATTCAGTACTTC.

This clone has only one observation. The rearrangement links TRBV19 to TRBJ1-1; no clear D gene. CDR3 length: 14 amino acids. The V gene lost 9 bases and the J gene lost 11 bases, with 25 bases spanning the gap. The germline V gene has CDR1 LNHDA and CDR2 SQIVND (reference sequence). CDR3 residues: CASAHGSGPRVAFF. In nucleotides, the CDR3 is TGTGCCAGCGCTCATGGCTCCGGGCCCCGGGTGGCTTTCTTT.

V usage is TRBV10-2 and J usage is TRBJ1-4; D might be TRBD1 (5 bases). Trimming took 9 bases from V and 8 from J, leaving 10 bases between them. The CDR3 is 11 amino acids. Per germline, CDR1 WSHSY and CDR2 SAAADI. The CDR3 nucleotides read TGCGCCAGTAGACAGTCCGAAAAACTGTTTTTT. It is translated as CASRQSEKLFF.

V usage is TRBV6-5 and J usage is TRBJ1-1; D possibly corresponds to TRBD1 (5 bases). V lost 0 bases and J lost 1, with 12 bases in between. The length of the CDR3 is 16 residues. CDR1 is MNHEY and CDR2 is SVGAGI in the germline V gene. CDR3 DNA sequence: TGTGCCAGCAGTTACTCCCTCGTAGGGACGAACACTGAAGCTTTCTTT. It is translated as CASSYSLVGTNTEAFF.

The V call is TRBV27, the J call TRBJ2-2; D is ambiguous. This CDR3 contains 13 residues. Germline CDR1 MNHEY, CDR2 SMNVEV (reference sequence). V shed 2 bases and J shed 6 bases, with 7 bases lying between them. For the CDR3, the DNA is TGTGCCAGCAGTTTACGATTATCCGGGGAGCTGTTTTTT. Encoded protein: CASSLRLSGELFF.

The rearrangement links TRBV10-3 to TRBJ1-1; 9 nucleotides align to TRBD1. Germline CDR1 is ENHRY and CDR2 is SYGVKD. Germline trimming cut 0 bases from V and 6 bases from J; bases unmatched to any gene: 2. The CDR3 loop spans 14 amino acids. The CDR3 DNA reads TGTGCCATCAGTGAGTCAAGGGACAGGGCTGAAGCTTTCTTT. Its translation is CAISESRDRAEAFF.

The chain employs TRBV6-5 and TRBJ1-5; 9 bases fit TRBD1. Germline CDR1 reads MNHEY; CDR2 reads SVGAGI. J gave up 9 bases and V 0 bases, and 3 bases lay outside the gene matches. The CDR3 extends over 14 amino acids. The CDR3 DNA is TGTGCCAGCAGTTACTCGACAGGGGGTACGCCCCAGCATTTT. Protein sequence: CASSYSTGGTPQHF.

The chain carries TRBV7-6 and TRBJ1-1; D is unresolved. V dropped 2 bases and J dropped 0 bases, with 10 bases sitting between them. The CDR3 is 15 amino acids. The germline V gene has CDR1 SGHVS and CDR2 FNYEAQ. The CDR3 sequence is CASSLLWEMNTEAFF. The CDR3 DNA sequence: TGTGCCAGCAGCTTATTGTGGGAAATGAACACTGAAGCTTTCTTT.

The V gene is TRBV11-3, the J gene TRBJ1-1; the D gene is possibly TRBD1 (6 bases). CDR1 and CDR2 (germline): SGHNT, YENEEA. V was clipped by 5 bases and J by 4 bases, with 29 bases between them. The CDR3 has 19 residues. The chain's CDR3 is CASSIGPRDKSARGTEAFF. CDR3 nucleotides: TGTGCCAGCAGCATCGGCCCGCGGGACAAATCTGCCCGGGGCACTGAAGCTTTCTTT.